Below, 29 T cell receptor beta chains from the same sample are listed, as sequenced in a study of post-analysis software for immune sequencing data. Study conclusions and caveats: A handful of TRBV segments (TRBV5-6, TRBV5-1 and TRBV20-1 among them) occurred more frequently in patients than in controls.

Built from TCR beta cDNA, the libraries had unique molecular identifiers in them. TCRdb redid the calling of the PCR reads with MiXCR, one entry per CDR3 protein. The table records fewer than 850,000 distinct CDR3 sequences, roughly 29% of them present only once. Their cognate antigens are unknown. The sample taken for sequencing was blood. These receptors came from a girl aged 10 to 17 with multiple sclerosis.

The J gene is TRBJ2-3, the V gene TRBV20-1, with D tentatively TRBD1 (5 bases). CDR1 DFQATT and CDR2 SNEGSKA come from the germline V gene (reference sequence). This CDR3 has 14 amino acids. V was trimmed by 3 bases and J by 1 base, leaving 11 bases between them. The CDR3 reads CSASQGSRTDTQYF. The DNA of the CDR3 is TGCAGTGCTAGCCAGGGTAGTCGCACAGATACGCAGTATTTT.

Details on this clonotype: The CDR3 carries no conserved terminal phenylalanine or tryptophan, so it likely arises from a read error. The chain carries TRBV5-6 and TRBJ2-7; 9 bases align to TRBD1. This CDR3 has 15 amino acids. In germline, CDR1 is SGHDT, CDR2 YYEEEE. Losses at the gene ends were 4 bases for V and 2 bases for J; bases not matched to a gene: 7. The CDR3 protein is CASSGRDRVAYEQYC. In DNA form, the CDR3 reads TGTGCCAGCAGCGGCCGGGACAGGGTGGCCTACGAGCAGTACTGC.

This clonotype has only a few counts. One end of the junction varies from germline; a read error may be responsible. The gene calls are TRBV2 and TRBJ2-7; 10 positions match TRBD2. The CDR3 covers 14 residues. CDR1 is SNHLY, CDR2 FYNNEI, per germline. CDR3 nucleotides: TGTGCCAGCAACCTGATAGCGGGAGGCTACGAGCGGTACTTC. Residues: CASNLIAGGYERYF. The full variable domain, with the rest looked up from reference TRBV2 and TRBJ2-7, is EPEVTQTPSHQVTQMGQEVILRCVPISNHLYFYWYRQILGQKVEFLVSFYNNEISEKSEIFDDQFSVERPDGSNFTLKIRSTKLEDSAMYFCASNLIAGGYERYFGPGTRLTVT.

CDR3 residues: CASTAWQVNTEAFF. For the CDR3, the DNA is TGTGCCAGCACCGCATGGCAGGTGAACACTGAAGCTTTCTTT. The chain combines TRBV7-2 with TRBJ1-1; D is ambiguous. The ends were cut back, 7 bases at V and 0 bases at J, with 12 bases in the middle. The CDR3 length is 14 residues. Germline CDR1 SGHTA, CDR2 FQGNSA.

Only a few counts were recorded for this clonotype. The rearrangement uses TRBV7-9 and TRBJ2-7; unclear D gene. CDR3 length: 14 amino acids. Germline V gene lookup returns CDR1 SEHNR and CDR2 FQNEAQ (reference sequence). Trimming shortened V by 2 bases and J by 6 bases, and 14 bases separated the two germline ends. CDR3 sequence: CASSLKGGIAEQYF. The CDR3 bases are TGTGCCAGCAGCTTAAAGGGTGGGATAGCCGAGCAGTACTTC. The full variable domain, in which reference TRBV7-9 and TRBJ2-7 provide the parts outside the CDR3, is DTGVSQNPRHKITKRGQNVTFRCDPISEHNRLYWYRQTLGQGPEFLTYFQNEAQLEKSRLLSDRFSAERPKGSFSTLEIQRTEQGDSAMYLCASSLKGGIAEQYFGPGTRLTVT.

This rearrangement joins TRBV20-1 to TRBJ2-3, with a tentative D call TRBD2 (6 bases). The ends were cut back, 0 bases at V and 2 bases at J, with 15 bases in the middle. The V gene's germline CDR1 is DFQATT and CDR2 SNEGSKA (reference sequence). The CDR3 covers 16 residues. In DNA form, the CDR3 reads TGCAGTGCTAGAGAGGTTAGCGGTAATCTCACAGATACGCAGTATTTT. Protein: CSAREVSGNLTDTQYF.

This clonotype was found once. The gene calls are TRBV2 and TRBJ2-3, with a possible D match to TRBD2 (5 bases). With 3 bases removed from V and 6 bases from J, the gap between germline ends came to 7 bases. Germline V lookup: CDR1 SNHLY, CDR2 FYNNEI. CDR3 length: 12 amino acids. The CDR3 DNA is TGTGCCAGCAGTGACACTAGTGATACGCAGTATTTT. Protein: CASSDTSDTQYF.

This clonotype was seen more than once but under ten times. The chain joins TRBV14 to TRBJ2-1; unclear D gene. The ends were cut back, 2 bases at V and 6 bases at J, with 8 bases in the middle. Germline V gives CDR1 SGHDN, CDR2 FVKESK. This CDR3 contains 13 residues. The CDR3 DNA reads TGTGCCAGCAGCCAACTCGAACCCAATGAGCAGTTCTTC. Its translation: CASSQLEPNEQFF.

In this sample, this clonotype turned up many times. The chain is built from TRBV7-2 and TRBJ2-5, with D possibly TRBD2 on 5 matching bases. Germline-derived CDR1 and CDR2 are SGHTA and FQGNSA. The CDR3 runs 13 residues. Trimming stripped 7 bases from V and 4 bases from J, with 13 bases between. The DNA for the CDR3 is TGTGCCAGCACCCGAGGGAGTTCAGAGACCCAGTACTTC. It codes for CASTRGSSETQYF.

This clonotype has ten or more counts. CDR3 protein: CASSQERGSTDTQYF. In nucleotides, the CDR3 is TGCGCCAGCAGCCAAGAAAGAGGTAGCACAGATACGCAGTATTTT. J is TRBJ2-3 and V is TRBV4-1, with no clear D. Germline lookup yields CDR1 MGHRA and CDR2 YSYEKL. There are 15 residues in the CDR3. The germline V and J ends were trimmed by 0 bases and 0 bases, with 7 bases remaining between them.

This clonotype has a count of ten or more. The V and J genes are TRBV5-5 and TRBJ2-5; unclear D gene. V was trimmed by 1 base and J by 1 base, leaving 5 bases between them. Germline V CDR1 and CDR2: SGHKS, YYEKEE (reference sequence). CDR3 length: 13 amino acids. This chain's CDR3 is CASSLPSQETQYF. DNA of the CDR3: TGTGCCAGCAGCTTGCCCAGCCAAGAGACCCAGTACTTC.

The sample holds a few counts of this clonotype. This chain joins TRBV6-5 and TRBJ2-1, with D possibly TRBD1 on 6 matching bases. The CDR3 has 13 residues. V was clipped by 11 bases and J by 9 bases, with 20 bases between them. Looked up from germline, CDR1 is MNHEY and CDR2 is SVGAGI. CDR3 region: CAVRTAVSGEQFF. The CDR3 DNA reads as TGTGCCGTACGGACAGCCGTTTCGGGTGAGCAGTTCTTC.

J is TRBJ1-1 and V is TRBV20-1; D possibly corresponds to TRBD1 (5 bases). Germline CDR1 reads DFQATT; CDR2 reads SNEGSKA (reference sequence). The V gene lost 6 bases and the J gene lost 4 bases, with 12 bases spanning the gap. This CDR3 spans 12 amino acids. The CDR3 loop reads CSAGDLPTEAFF. CDR3 DNA: TGCAGTGCAGGGGATCTCCCCACTGAAGCTTTCTTT.

In its sample, this clonotype was seen a few times. It may be a read error: a sequence one base away is much more abundant. J is TRBJ2-5 and V is TRBV20-1; a possible D gene is TRBD1 (5 bases). Deletions cut 6 bases from V and 4 bases from J, with 21 bases between. The CDR3 runs 15 residues. The germline V gene encodes CDR1 DFQATT and CDR2 SNEGSKA (reference sequence). CDR3 residues: CSAPPGVEGAETQYF. In DNA, the CDR3 is TGCAGTGCCCCGCCGGGTGTGGAAGGGGCAGAGACCCAGTACTTC.

A note on this clonotype: A junction boundary mismatches the germline segment, possibly from a read error. The gene calls are TRBV4-1 and TRBJ1-1, with D perhaps matching TRBD1 (5 bases). The germline gives CDR1 MGHRA, CDR2 YSYEKL. CDR3 length: 17 amino acids. The CDR3 coding sequence is TGCACCAGCAGCCAAATGGACTCTGGGGCAGAGAACACTGAAGCTTTCTTT. As protein: CTSSQMDSGAENTEAFF.

This clonotype was seen only a few times. This sequence joins TRBV6-5 and TRBJ2-3; weak D call: TRBD1 (6 bases). V was trimmed by 5 bases and J by 2 bases, leaving 14 bases between them. Germline lookup yields CDR1 MNHEY and CDR2 SVGAGI. This CDR3 comprises 15 residues. As DNA, the CDR3 is TGTGCCAGCAGTAATATGGGGGCACCCACAGATACGCAGTATTTT. Protein sequence: CASSNMGAPTDTQYF.

This clonotype was recorded a few times. This CDR3 is CASSQGQISNQPQHF. For the CDR3, the DNA is TGTGCCAGCAGCCAGGGACAGATTAGCAATCAGCCCCAGCATTTT. This chain connects TRBV7-2 to TRBJ1-5; 7 bases fit TRBD1. V was clipped by 5 bases and J by 0 bases; unmatched bases: 4. This CDR3 has 15 amino acids. Germline V gene data show CDR1 as SGHTA and CDR2 as FQGNSA.

Notes on this clonotype: This may come from a read error, since a much larger clone is one base off. The CDR3 does not end in the conserved phenylalanine or tryptophan, so this is likely a read error. V gene TRBV29-1 combines with J gene TRBJ1-2; no clear D gene. The germline V gene has CDR1 SQVTM and CDR2 ANQGSEA. V was cut by 4 bases and J by 7 bases, with 13 bases left in between. CDR3 size: 12 residues. The DNA of the CDR3 is TGCAGCGTTGCTGGGAGGAACGGTGGCTACACCTGC. Residues: CSVAGRNGGYTC.

This chain joins TRBV2 and TRBJ2-1; D not resolved. Germline CDR1 SNHLY, CDR2 FYNNEI. There are 12 residues in the CDR3. Trimming took 7 bases from V and 10 from J, leaving 14 bases between them. CDR3 residues: CASKLSGQEQFF. The CDR3 coding sequence is TGTGCCAGCAAATTAAGTGGTCAGGAGCAGTTCTTC.

This sequence joins TRBV7-9 and TRBJ1-1; 7 nucleotides match TRBD1. Germline CDR1 SEHNR, CDR2 FQNEAQ (reference sequence). After removal of 4 bases from V and 5 bases from J, the junction contained 7 bases not matched to a gene. The CDR3 covers 14 residues. The CDR3 reads CASSSKQGRTEAFF. Here the CDR3 DNA reads TGTGCCAGCAGCTCCAAACAGGGGCGGACTGAAGCTTTCTTT.

The sample holds a few counts of this clonotype. The V and J genes are TRBV18 and TRBJ1-1; 7 bases agree with TRBD1. J gave up 8 bases and V 4 bases, and 4 bases lay outside the gene matches. The V gene's germline CDR1 is KGHSH and CDR2 LQKENI. CDR3 length equals 12 residues. The CDR3 sequence: CASSQTGREAFF. In nucleotides, the CDR3 is TGTGCCAGCTCACAGACAGGGCGGGAAGCTTTCTTT. Supplemented by reference TRBV18 and TRBJ1-1, the full variable domain reads NAGVMQNPRHLVRRRGQEARLRCSPMKGHSHVYWYRQLPEEGLKFMVYLQKENIIDESGMPKERFSAEFPKEGPSILRIQQVVRGDSAAYFCASSQTGREAFFGQGTRLTVV.

This clonotype was seen more than once but under ten times. J is TRBJ2-1 and V is TRBV10-3; 11 bases align to TRBD2. Germline trimming cut 8 bases from V and 0 bases from J; bases unmatched to any gene: 3. Germline CDR1 reads ENHRY; CDR2 reads SYGVKD. The CDR3 extends over 15 amino acids. CDR3 region: CAISSGGSSYNEQFF. CDR3 DNA: TGTGCCATCTCTAGCGGGGGGAGCTCCTACAATGAGCAGTTCTTC.

This clonotype was counted only a few times. This rearrangement joins TRBV28 to TRBJ2-4; the D is unclear. In germline, CDR1 is MDHEN, CDR2 SYDVKM. The CDR3 covers 10 residues. Trimming pared 5 bases from V and 13 bases from J, leaving 9 bases between. The CDR3 DNA reads TGTGCCAGCAGTCACATGGCGCAGTACTTC. It encodes CASSHMAQYF.

CDR3 bases: TGTGCCAGCAGTCCGAGGGGGGTGGAGCAGTACTTC. This translates into CASSPRGVEQYF. The rearrangement uses TRBV27 and TRBJ2-5; TRBD1 or TRBD2 may be the D gene (6 bases each). The CDR3 contains 12 residues. V lost 5 bases, J lost 11 bases, and 15 bases lay in between. The germline gives CDR1 MNHEY, CDR2 SMNVEV (reference sequence).

V is TRBV20-1 and J is TRBJ1-5; D ambiguous. V lost 5 bases, J lost 2 bases, and 10 bases lay in between. Germline values: CDR1 DFQATT, CDR2 SNEGSKA (reference sequence). The CDR3 extends over 13 amino acids. The CDR3 reads CSALPTGNQPQHF. CDR3 sequence (DNA): TGCAGTGCTTTACCTACAGGCAATCAGCCCCAGCATTTT.

This clonotype was seen many times. The rearrangement links TRBV7-2 to TRBJ2-1; TRBD2 is a possible D gene (5 bases). CDR1 SGHTA and CDR2 FQGNSA come from the germline V gene. V gave up 3 bases and J gave up 2 bases, with 11 bases separating them. The CDR3 runs to 15 residues. The CDR3 protein is CASSLWAGTYNEQFF. Here the CDR3 DNA reads TGTGCCAGCAGCTTGTGGGCCGGGACCTACAATGAGCAGTTCTTC.

The chain has TRBV11-2 and TRBJ2-7; D is undetermined. The J call is doubtful: the DNA matches TRBJ2-5 better. This CDR3 region has 15 residues. Germline CDR1 and CDR2: SGHAT and FQNNGV. The CDR3 DNA sequence: TGTGCCAGCAGCTTAGGCGCGGCACGGCAAGAGACCCAGTACTTC. This translates into CASSLGAARQETQYF.

This chain connects TRBV12-3 or TRBV12-4 to TRBJ2-3; 12 positions match TRBD2. CDR3 length equals 17 residues. The V and J ends lost 7 bases and 1 base, in that order; junction bases with no gene match: 9. This CDR3 reads CASILRLAGARTDTQYF. The CDR3, as DNA: TGTGCCAGCATCCTCCGACTAGCGGGGGCGCGCACAGATACGCAGTATTTT.

This chain connects TRBV9 to TRBJ1-1; TRBD1 matches at 7 bases. Germline trimming cut 4 bases from V and 1 base from J; bases unmatched to any gene: 4. Germline assignment: CDR1 SGDLS and CDR2 YYNGEE. The CDR3 has 14 amino acids. CDR3: CASSFWTGNTEAFF. The CDR3 nucleotides are TGTGCCAGCAGCTTTTGGACAGGGAACACTGAAGCTTTCTTT.